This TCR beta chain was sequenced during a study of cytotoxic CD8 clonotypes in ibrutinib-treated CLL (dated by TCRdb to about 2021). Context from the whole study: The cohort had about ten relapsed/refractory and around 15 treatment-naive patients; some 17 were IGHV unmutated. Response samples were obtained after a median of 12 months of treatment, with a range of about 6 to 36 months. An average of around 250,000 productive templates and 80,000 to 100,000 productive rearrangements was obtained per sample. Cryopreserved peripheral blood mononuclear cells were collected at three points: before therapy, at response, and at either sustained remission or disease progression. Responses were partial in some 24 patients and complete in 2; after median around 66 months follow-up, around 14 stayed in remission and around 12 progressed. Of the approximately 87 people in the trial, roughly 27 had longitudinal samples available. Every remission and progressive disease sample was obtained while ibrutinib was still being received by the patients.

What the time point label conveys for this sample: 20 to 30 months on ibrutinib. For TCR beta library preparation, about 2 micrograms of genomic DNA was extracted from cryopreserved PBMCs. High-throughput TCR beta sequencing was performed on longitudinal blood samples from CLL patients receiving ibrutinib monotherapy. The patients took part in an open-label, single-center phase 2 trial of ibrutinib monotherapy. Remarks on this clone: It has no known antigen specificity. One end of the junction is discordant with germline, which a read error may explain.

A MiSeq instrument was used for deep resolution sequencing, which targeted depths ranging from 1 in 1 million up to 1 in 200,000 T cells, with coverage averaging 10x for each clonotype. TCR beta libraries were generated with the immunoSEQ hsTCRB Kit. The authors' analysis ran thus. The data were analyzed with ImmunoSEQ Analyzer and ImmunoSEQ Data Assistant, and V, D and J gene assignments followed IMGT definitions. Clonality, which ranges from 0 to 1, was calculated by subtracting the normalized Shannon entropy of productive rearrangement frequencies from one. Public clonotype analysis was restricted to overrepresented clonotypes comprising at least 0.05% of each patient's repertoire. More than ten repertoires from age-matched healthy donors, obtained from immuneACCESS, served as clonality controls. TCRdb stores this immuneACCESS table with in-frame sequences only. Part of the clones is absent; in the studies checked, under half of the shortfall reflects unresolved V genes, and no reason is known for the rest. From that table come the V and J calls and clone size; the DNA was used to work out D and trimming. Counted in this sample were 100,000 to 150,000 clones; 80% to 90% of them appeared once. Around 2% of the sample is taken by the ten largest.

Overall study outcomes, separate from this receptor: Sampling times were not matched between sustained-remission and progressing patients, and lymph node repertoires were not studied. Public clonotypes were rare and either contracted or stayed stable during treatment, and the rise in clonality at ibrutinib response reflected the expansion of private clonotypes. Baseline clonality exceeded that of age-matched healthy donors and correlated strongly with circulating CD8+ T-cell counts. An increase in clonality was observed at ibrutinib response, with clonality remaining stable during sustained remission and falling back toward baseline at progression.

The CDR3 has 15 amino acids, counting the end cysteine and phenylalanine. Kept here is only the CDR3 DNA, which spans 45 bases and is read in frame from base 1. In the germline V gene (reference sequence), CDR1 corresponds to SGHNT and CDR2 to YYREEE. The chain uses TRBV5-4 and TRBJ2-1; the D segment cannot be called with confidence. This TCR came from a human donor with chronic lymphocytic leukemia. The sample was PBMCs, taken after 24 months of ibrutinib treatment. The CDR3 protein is CASSQDQTPYNEQFF. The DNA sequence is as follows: TGCGCCAGCAGCCAAGATCAGACCCCCTACAATGAGCAGTTCTTC.